The 23 T cell receptor beta chains below were found in one sample sequenced in a study of cytomegalovirus exposure and HLA in healthy donors. PCR used 60 Vbeta primers and 13 Jbeta primers. Here immunoSEQ multiplex PCR was the method, and the copy in TCRdb shows in-frame clones only, minus some. The table records approximately 150,000 clones, 73% of them present only once. The source material was PBMCs. All receptors derive from a woman between 18 and 29 years old in good health and CMV-seropositive.

This clone was detected once. This rearrangement joins TRBV5-1 to TRBJ1-2; 7 positions match TRBD1. The junction had 4 bases not matched to a gene; V was cut back by 4 bases and J by 1 base. The germline CDR1 and CDR2 sequences are SGHRS and YFSETQ. CDR3 length: 14 residues. CDR3 in DNA: TGCGCCAGCAGCCGTACAGGGGATAACTATGGCTACACCTTC. It encodes CASSRTGDNYGYTF.

This chain connects TRBV5-4 to TRBJ2-7, with 9 nucleotides matching TRBD1. The CDR3 is 14 residues long. Looked up from germline, CDR1 is SGHNT and CDR2 is YYREEE (reference sequence). V shed 6 bases, J shed 3 bases, and the junction held 7 bases outside the gene matches. CDR3 protein: CASNHRDRDYEQYF. For the CDR3, the DNA is TGTGCCAGCAACCACCGGGACAGGGACTACGAGCAGTACTTC.

The chain recombines TRBV6-4 with TRBJ1-6; TRBD1 is a possible D gene (6 bases). In germline, CDR1 is MRHNA, CDR2 SNTAGT. Trimming shortened V by 2 bases and J by 8 bases, and 10 bases separated the two germline ends. This CDR3 spans 14 amino acids. The CDR3 loop reads CASSDGGADSPLHF. The CDR3 DNA sequence: TGTGCCAGCAGTGACGGGGGGGCGGATTCACCCCTCCACTTT.

V and J are TRBV19 and TRBJ1-5; 10 bases are shared with TRBD1. J lost 0 bases, V lost 8 bases, and 10 bases had no gene match. This CDR3 spans 17 amino acids. Per germline, CDR1 LNHDA and CDR2 SQIVND (reference sequence). The chain's CDR3 is CASYGQGGRFSNQPQHF. In DNA form, the CDR3 reads TGTGCCAGTTATGGACAGGGGGGAAGATTTAGCAATCAGCCCCAGCATTTT.

The V gene is TRBV27, the J gene TRBJ2-1; 9 positions agree with TRBD2. CDR3 length equals 14 residues. In germline, CDR1 is MNHEY, CDR2 SMNVEV (reference sequence). Trimming cost V 10 bases and J 8 bases; bases outside gene matches: 12. The CDR3 spells CATKNAGGPDEQFF. The CDR3 region has the DNA TGTGCCACGAAAAACGCGGGGGGGCCCGATGAGCAGTTCTTC.

A few counts support this clone. The chain carries TRBV28 and TRBJ2-5; D may be TRBD2 (6 bases). Germline V lookup: CDR1 MDHEN, CDR2 SYDVKM. This CDR3 contains 15 residues. Trimming shortened V by 3 bases and J by 1 base, and 12 bases separated the two germline ends. The CDR3 sequence is CASSFMEGTQETQYF. The CDR3 DNA reads TGTGCCAGCAGTTTCATGGAGGGGACCCAAGAGACCCAGTACTTC. The whole variable domain, remainder taken from reference TRBV28 and TRBJ2-5, is DVKVTQSSRYLVKRTGEKVFLECVQDMDHENMFWYRQDPGLGLRLIYFSYDVKMKEKGDIPEGYSVSREKKERFSLILESASTNQTSMYLCASSFMEGTQETQYFGPGTRLLVL.

The V call is TRBV4-1, the J call TRBJ1-2; a possible D gene is TRBD1 (5 bases). Trimming shortened V by 0 bases and J by 3 bases, and 14 bases separated the two germline ends. Germline CDR1 MGHRA, CDR2 YSYEKL. This CDR3 region has 16 residues. In DNA, the CDR3 is TGCGCCAGCAGCCAAGAGGTAGGGGCGCTTTACTATGGCTACACCTTC. The encoded protein is CASSQEVGALYYGYTF.

The V call is TRBV7-8, the J call TRBJ1-4, with 7 bases fitting TRBD1. There are 15 residues in the CDR3. Germline values: CDR1 SGHVS, CDR2 FQNEAQ. V was pared by 1 base and J by 4 bases, with 3 bases of the junction left unmatched. CDR3 amino acids: CASSLEGANNEKLFF. Written as DNA, the CDR3 is TGTGCCAGCAGCTTAGAGGGGGCGAATAATGAAAAACTGTTTTTT. The entire variable domain, with the rest obtained from reference TRBV7-8 and TRBJ1-4, is as follows: GAGVSQSPRYKVAKRGQDVALRCDPISGHVSLFWYQQALGQGPEFLTYFQNEAQLDKSGLPSDRFFAERPEGSVSTLKIQRTQQEDSAVYLCASSLEGANNEKLFFGSGTQLSVL.

This chain joins TRBV6-6 and TRBJ2-7; D is ambiguous. This CDR3 comprises 12 residues. Germline V gene sequence: CDR1 MNHNY, CDR2 SVGAGI (reference sequence). V was pared by 4 bases and J by 2 bases, with 6 bases between. The CDR3 sequence is CASSSGAYEQYF. CDR3 coding DNA: TGTGCCAGCAGTTCCGGAGCCTACGAGCAGTACTTC.

The genes are TRBV5-1 and TRBJ1-2, with TRBD1 identical over 7 bases. Germline CDR1 SGHRS, CDR2 YFSETQ. The length of the CDR3 is 14 residues. Trimming took 4 bases from V and 6 from J; bases not matched to a gene: 9. The CDR3 DNA reads TGCGCCAGCAGCCCAGGACAGGTTCCGCATGGCTACACCTTC. Amino acid sequence: CASSPGQVPHGYTF.

This clone has just a few counts. J is TRBJ2-2 and V is TRBV28, with 9 bases matching TRBD1. The CDR3 covers 16 residues. The V gene end was trimmed by 3 bases and the J gene end by 5 bases; junction bases not matched to a gene: 7. CDR1 MDHEN and CDR2 SYDVKM come from the germline V gene. In DNA form, the CDR3 reads TGTGCCAGCAGTTTCGTAGGGACAGGGAAAACCGGGGAGCTGTTTTTT. Protein sequence: CASSFVGTGKTGELFF.

This chain connects TRBV10-3 to TRBJ1-5; D might be TRBD1 (6 bases). Trimming cost V 2 bases and J 1 base, with 12 bases left between them. Germline CDR1 ENHRY, CDR2 SYGVKD. The CDR3 consists of 16 residues. CDR3 in amino acids: CAISEGQRVSNQPQHF. The CDR3 nucleotides read TGTGCCATCAGTGAGGGACAGCGAGTCAGCAATCAGCCCCAGCATTTT.

This chain connects TRBV6-5 to TRBJ1-5; no definite D call. This CDR3 is built from 13 residues. With 5 bases removed from V and 7 bases from J, the gap between germline ends came to 12 bases. Germline V gene lookup returns CDR1 MNHEY and CDR2 SVGAGI. This CDR3 reads CASSPIDGQPQHF. CDR3 in DNA: TGTGCCAGCAGTCCCATCGACGGGCAGCCCCAGCATTTT.

The V call is TRBV7-8, the J call TRBJ2-3; no reliable D call. Germline V gene sequence: CDR1 SGHVS, CDR2 FQNEAQ. The V end was cut by 6 bases, the J end by 6 bases, with 10 bases between. The CDR3 totals 12 residues. This CDR3 reads CASRRDLDTQYF. In DNA, the CDR3 is TGTGCCAGCAGGCGTGATCTGGATACGCAGTATTTT. Combining the CDR3 with reference TRBV7-8 and TRBJ2-3 gives the whole variable domain GAGVSQSPRYKVAKRGQDVALRCDPISGHVSLFWYQQALGQGPEFLTYFQNEAQLDKSGLPSDRFFAERPEGSVSTLKIQRTQQEDSAVYLCASRRDLDTQYFGPGTRLTVL.

This clone was found once. This chain joins TRBV5-4 and TRBJ1-4, with 8 bases aligning to TRBD1. The V and J ends lost 4 bases and 8 bases, in that order; junction bases with no gene match: 7. Germline CDR1 is SGHNT and CDR2 is YYREEE (reference sequence). The CDR3 is 14 amino acids. CDR3 loop: CASSTEDRAEKLFF. The CDR3 nucleotides are TGTGCCAGCAGCACGGAGGACAGGGCGGAAAAACTGTTTTTT.

This clone showed up just a few times. The rearrangement joins TRBV4-1 to TRBJ1-1; D unclear. Trimming took 0 bases from V and 1 from J, leaving 6 bases between them. The CDR3 loop spans 14 amino acids. Germline CDR1 MGHRA, CDR2 YSYEKL. The CDR3 nucleotides read TGCGCCAGCAGCCAAGATGCGGGGAACACTGAAGCTTTCTTT. Its translation: CASSQDAGNTEAFF.

The V call is TRBV27, the J call TRBJ2-3, with D tentatively TRBD2 (6 bases). The V end lost 0 bases, the J end lost 7 bases, and 11 bases lay between the germline ends. Germline V gene lookup returns CDR1 MNHEY and CDR2 SMNVEV (reference sequence). The CDR3 is 14 amino acids. In DNA, the CDR3 is TGTGCCAGCAGTTTATCCGGGGGTTCTTATACGCAGTATTTT. Translating gives CASSLSGGSYTQYF.

V and J are TRBV6-1 and TRBJ2-7, with 11 bases lining up with TRBD2. With V trimmed by 8 bases and J by 4 bases, 10 bases remained unmatched. There are 15 residues in the CDR3. Germline CDR1 is MNHNS and CDR2 is SASEGT. CDR3 sequence: CASASYSGGAYEQYF. The DNA of the CDR3 is TGTGCCAGCGCTTCTTATAGCGGGGGGGCATACGAGCAGTACTTC.

The CDR3, as DNA: TGCGCCAGCAGCCTTGGACAGGGGGTAGGGAATTCACCCCTCCACTTT. Its protein is CASSLGQGVGNSPLHF. The chain has TRBV5-1 and TRBJ1-6; TRBD1 matches at 10 bases. CDR3 length: 16 residues. Germline CDR1 reads SGHRS; CDR2 reads YFSETQ. The trim removed 4 bases at V and 7 bases at J, leaving 8 bases unmatched.

The V call is TRBV5-1, the J call TRBJ2-5; 8 bases match TRBD1. Germline lookup yields CDR1 SGHRS and CDR2 YFSETQ. Trimming at V came to 6 bases and at J to 8 bases, leaving 12 bases not matched to a gene. CDR3 length equals 14 residues. The CDR3 protein is CASNHLGQVKTQYF. In DNA, the CDR3 is TGCGCCAGCAACCACCTGGGACAGGTTAAAACCCAGTACTTC.

The chain combines TRBV25-1 with TRBJ2-7; perhaps TRBD1 as D (6 bases). CDR3 length equals 12 residues. Germline values: CDR1 MGHDK, CDR2 SYGVNS. The V gene lost 6 bases and the J gene lost 5 bases, with 11 bases spanning the gap. CDR3 loop: CASRRDINEQYF. Here the CDR3 DNA reads TGTGCCAGCAGAAGGGACATCAACGAGCAGTACTTC.

The J gene is TRBJ2-1, the V gene TRBV9, with 10 bases identical to TRBD2. The trim removed 3 bases at V and 7 bases at J, leaving 4 bases unmatched. The V gene's germline CDR1 is SGDLS and CDR2 YYNGEE. CDR3 size: 14 residues. The CDR3 loop is CASSEGLAWNEQFF. In DNA, the CDR3 is TGTGCCAGCAGCGAGGGACTAGCGTGGAATGAGCAGTTCTTC.

The rearrangement links TRBV11-2 to TRBJ1-5, with D perhaps matching TRBD1 (5 bases). The length of the CDR3 is 13 residues. The V end lost 4 bases, the J end lost 5 bases, and 9 bases lay between the germline ends. Germline V CDR1 and CDR2: SGHAT, FQNNGV. This CDR3 is CASSSTRDQPQHF. The CDR3 nucleotides are TGTGCCAGCAGCTCGACCAGGGATCAGCCCCAGCATTTT.